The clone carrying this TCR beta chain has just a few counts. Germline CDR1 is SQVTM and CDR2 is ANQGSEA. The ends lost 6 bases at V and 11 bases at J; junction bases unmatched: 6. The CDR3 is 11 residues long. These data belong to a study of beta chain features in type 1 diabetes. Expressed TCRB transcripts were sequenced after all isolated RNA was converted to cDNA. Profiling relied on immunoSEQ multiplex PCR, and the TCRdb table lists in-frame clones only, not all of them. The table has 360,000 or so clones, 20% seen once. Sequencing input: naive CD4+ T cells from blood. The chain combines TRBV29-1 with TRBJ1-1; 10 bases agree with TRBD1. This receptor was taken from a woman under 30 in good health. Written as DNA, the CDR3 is TGCAGCGTGGGGACAGGGGATCGCGCTTTCTTT. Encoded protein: CSVGTGDRAFF.